This TCR beta chain was observed in a study of T cell responses to AZD1222 COVID-19 vaccine. Produced via immunoSEQ multiplex PCR; TCRdb's table is partial and in-frame only. This repertoire shows about 130,000 clones, just over 85% found once; its top ten account for about 7.9%. CDR1 is SGHRS and CDR2 is YFSETQ in the germline V gene. The V end was cut by 5 bases, the J end by 8 bases, with 13 bases between. CDR3 length: 13 amino acids. The clonotype was recovered from an adult in good health. The sequenced sample was peripheral blood, obtained on day 0 of AZD1222 vaccination. The V call is TRBV5-1, the J call TRBJ2-2; D might be TRBD1 (6 bases). CDR3 coding DNA: TGCGCCAGCAGTGACACAGGGTCAGGGGAGCTGTTTTTT. Its translation: CASSDTGSGELFF.